Below are 28 T cell receptor beta chains sequenced from a single sample in a study of PD-L1 blockade in urothelial cancer. TCRdb keeps only in-frame clones here, not all; method: immunoSEQ multiplex PCR. The sample holds 75,000 to 100,000 clones; around four fifths are singletons and the top ten take around 8%. The time point denotes: peripheral blood 6 weeks after treatment start. The starting material was PBMCs, obtained around atezolizumab (anti-PD-L1) treatment. The receptor set was obtained from a man in his 70s with urothelial cancer.

This sequence joins TRBV4-3 and TRBJ1-2; 11 nucleotides agree with TRBD1. This CDR3 spans 16 amino acids. V was pared by 0 bases and J by 5 bases, with 5 bases of the junction left unmatched. CDR1 and CDR2 (germline): LGHNA, YSLEER. CDR3 loop: CASSQEWDRGGYGYTF. The CDR3 DNA follows: TGCGCCAGCAGCCAAGAATGGGACAGGGGGGGGTATGGCTACACCTTC.

This chain connects TRBV7-2 to TRBJ2-7; 12 bases agree with TRBD2. The junction had 5 bases not matched to a gene; V was cut back by 5 bases and J by 0 bases. Germline V gives CDR1 SGHTA, CDR2 FQGNSA. The CDR3 runs 16 residues. This CDR3 is CASSLGLAGLSYEQYF. The CDR3 DNA follows: TGTGCCAGCAGCCTCGGACTAGCGGGACTCTCCTACGAGCAGTACTTC.

This clone was detected ten times or more. This chain joins TRBV30 and TRBJ2-1, with D perhaps matching TRBD2 (6 bases). Germline CDR1 GTSNPN, CDR2 SVGIG (reference sequence). V dropped 1 base and J dropped 4 bases, with 11 bases sitting between them. CDR3 length equals 14 residues. The CDR3 is CAWSGDSGYNEQFF. CDR3 coding DNA: TGTGCCTGGAGTGGGGATAGCGGTTACAATGAGCAGTTCTTC.

The chain links TRBV7-3 to TRBJ1-1, with D possibly TRBD1 on 6 matching bases. The CDR3 is made up of 14 amino acids. Germline-derived CDR1 and CDR2 are SGHTA and FQGTGA. V lost 2 bases and J lost 0, with 7 bases in between. The CDR3 is CASSLSGVNTEAFF. CDR3 DNA sequence: TGTGCCAGCAGCTTATCAGGGGTGAACACTGAAGCTTTCTTT.

The chain is built from TRBV4-1 and TRBJ2-3, with D possibly TRBD1 on 5 matching bases. The CDR3 totals 16 residues. Trimming left V 0 bases short and J 4 bases short, with 14 bases between. In germline, CDR1 is MGHRA, CDR2 YSYEKL. CDR3 DNA sequence: TGCGCCAGCAGCCAAGATTCAAGGGGCCTCGCAGATACGCAGTATTTT. Its translation is CASSQDSRGLADTQYF.

This rearrangement joins TRBV7-8 to TRBJ1-5; 8 bases are a match to TRBD1. The V gene's germline CDR1 is SGHVS and CDR2 FQNEAQ. V lost 2 bases to trimming and J lost 0 bases; unmatched junction nucleotides: 6. The CDR3 has 17 residues. The CDR3 protein is CASSLMGTGNSNQPQHF. CDR3 bases: TGTGCCAGCAGCTTAATGGGGACAGGCAATAGCAATCAGCCCCAGCATTTT. Full variable domain (rest looked up from reference TRBV7-8 and TRBJ1-5): GAGVSQSPRYKVAKRGQDVALRCDPISGHVSLFWYQQALGQGPEFLTYFQNEAQLDKSGLPSDRFFAERPEGSVSTLKIQRTQQEDSAVYLCASSLMGTGNSNQPQHFGDGTRLSIL.

The rearrangement uses TRBV5-1 and TRBJ2-1; a weak D match, TRBD2 (6 bases). CDR1 is SGHRS, CDR2 YFSETQ, per germline. The V end lost 2 bases, the J end lost 5 bases, and 14 bases lay between the germline ends. This CDR3 is 15 amino acids long. The CDR3: CASSFLAGNDNEQFF. The CDR3 DNA reads TGCGCCAGCAGCTTTCTGGCGGGAAATGACAATGAGCAGTTCTTC.

The rearrangement links TRBV19 to TRBJ2-5, with D possibly TRBD1 on 5 matching bases. Trimming pared 7 bases from V and 5 bases from J, leaving 8 bases between. Germline loops: CDR1 LNHDA, CDR2 SQIVND (reference sequence). This CDR3 region has 11 residues. CDR3: CASTPGETQYF. CDR3 bases: TGTGCCAGTACTCCAGGGGAGACCCAGTACTTC.

This rearrangement joins TRBV11-2 to TRBJ1-1; 7 nucleotides line up with TRBD1. From germline, CDR1 is SGHAT and CDR2 FQNNGV. The V segment lost 5 bases and the J segment 0 bases; nucleotides outside the gene matches: 0. The CDR3 totals 13 residues. CDR3 sequence (DNA): TGTGCCAGCAGCGGGACAGTGAACACTGAAGCTTTCTTT. It specifies CASSGTVNTEAFF.

The V and J genes are TRBV7-9 and TRBJ1-4; D perhaps matches TRBD1 (5 bases). V was shortened by 3 bases and J by 10 bases, with 12 bases between the two germline ends. The length of the CDR3 is 13 residues. Germline loops: CDR1 SEHNR, CDR2 FQNEAQ (reference sequence). DNA for the CDR3: TGTGCCAGCAGCTTTGGGACTTTAGGAAAACTGTTTTTT. Residues: CASSFGTLGKLFF.

The V gene is TRBV2, the J gene TRBJ1-6, with a tentative D call TRBD1 (6 bases). Trimming took 7 bases from V and 7 from J, leaving 20 bases between them. Germline lookup yields CDR1 SNHLY and CDR2 FYNNEI. The length of the CDR3 is 16 residues. This chain's CDR3 is CASKGGGGSKNSPLHF. CDR3 nucleotides: TGTGCCAGCAAGGGGGGCGGGGGCAGCAAAAATTCACCCCTCCACTTT.

The chain couples TRBV6-6 to TRBJ2-2; D might be TRBD1 (6 bases). Per germline, CDR1 MNHNY and CDR2 SVGAGI (reference sequence). This CDR3 comprises 14 residues. V gave up 6 bases and J gave up 2 bases, with 10 bases separating them. CDR3 protein: CASRRDINTGELFF. The DNA of the CDR3 is TGTGCCAGCAGACGGGACATAAACACCGGGGAGCTGTTTTTT.

J is TRBJ2-2 and V is TRBV5-4, with D possibly TRBD1 on 6 matching bases. The CDR3 totals 15 residues. The germline V and J ends were trimmed by 4 bases and 3 bases, with 13 bases remaining between them. Germline V gene sequence: CDR1 SGHNT, CDR2 YYREEE (reference sequence). This CDR3 is CASSAGQRYTGELFF. The CDR3 bases are TGTGCCAGCAGCGCCGGACAGAGGTACACCGGGGAGCTGTTTTTT.

This clone has only a few counts. The chain joins TRBV18 to TRBJ1-5; D possibly corresponds to TRBD1 (6 bases). CDR3 length: 14 amino acids. V gave up 5 bases and J gave up 1 base, with 9 bases separating them. Germline V lookup: CDR1 KGHSH, CDR2 LQKENI. CDR3 in DNA: TGTGCCAGCTCATCCCAGGGGAGCAATCAGCCCCAGCATTTT. Translation gives CASSSQGSNQPQHF.

Concerning this clone itself: A much larger clone differs from this one at a single base, so this may be a read error. The J gene is TRBJ1-1, the V gene TRBV11-2; D remains unclear. Per germline, CDR1 SGHAT and CDR2 FQNNGV. Between the trimmed V and J ends, which lost 3 bases and 0 bases, there was a span of 5 bases. The CDR3 covers 13 residues. The DNA of the CDR3 is TGTGCCAGCAGCTTCTATTTGAACACTGAAGCTTTCTTT. This encodes CASSFYLNTEAFF.

The rearrangement joins TRBV5-1 to TRBJ1-1; 9 nucleotides line up with TRBD1. The V and J ends lost 4 bases and 7 bases, in that order; junction bases with no gene match: 17. This CDR3 region has 17 residues. Germline-derived CDR1 and CDR2 are SGHRS and YFSETQ. The CDR3 DNA sequence: TGCGCCAGCAGCCCCGACGGGACAGGGATTATGAGCAATGAAGCTTTCTTT. Translation gives CASSPDGTGIMSNEAFF.

The V gene is TRBV11-2, the J gene TRBJ1-1; TRBD1 matches 8 bases. With 5 bases clipped from V and 7 bases from J, the junction kept 9 bases outside the gene matches. The CDR3 is made up of 14 amino acids. Germline V lookup: CDR1 SGHAT, CDR2 FQNNGV. Here the CDR3 reads CASSPRQGTGEAFF. The CDR3 DNA reads as TGTGCCAGCAGCCCCCGACAGGGGACGGGTGAAGCTTTCTTT.

The chain combines TRBV18 with TRBJ2-3; perhaps TRBD2 as D (6 bases). The CDR3 sequence is 15 residues long. The V end lost 0 bases, the J end lost 5 bases, and 12 bases lay between the germline ends. Germline CDR1 KGHSH, CDR2 LQKENI. CDR3 nucleotides: TGTGCCAGCTCACCACCTTCCGGGGGTGGAGATACGCAGTATTTT. Translation gives CASSPPSGGGDTQYF.

The rearrangement links TRBV7-8 to TRBJ2-3; 8 bases match TRBD2. J gave up 4 bases and V 6 bases, and 9 bases lay outside the gene matches. The CDR3 covers 15 residues. CDR1 and CDR2 from the germline V gene are SGHVS and FQNEAQ. CDR3 in DNA: TGTGCCAGCAGAGGGACGGGGGGGCCAGCAGATACGCAGTATTTT. It is translated as CASRGTGGPADTQYF.

This clone was counted a single time. The CDR3 coding sequence is TGTGCCAGCAGCTTAGCTGGGGCGTATTCACCCCTCCACTTT. It codes for CASSLAGAYSPLHF. J is TRBJ1-6 and V is TRBV5-6; D is perhaps TRBD1 (5 bases). Trimming cost V 2 bases and J 8 bases, with 11 bases left between them. CDR3 length: 14 residues. The germline CDR1 and CDR2 sequences are SGHDT and YYEEEE.

This clone was observed a single time. The gene calls are TRBV6-5 and TRBJ1-1; D is uncertain. V lost 0 bases, J lost 8 bases, and 10 bases lay in between. The CDR3 is made up of 13 amino acids. The germline CDR1 and CDR2 sequences are MNHEY and SVGAGI. The CDR3 here is CASSYSGRGEAFF. CDR3 nucleotide sequence: TGTGCCAGCAGTTACTCAGGGAGAGGAGAAGCTTTCTTT.

The chain recombines TRBV4-3 with TRBJ2-1, with TRBD1 matching 7 bases. The ends lost 2 bases at V and 6 bases at J; junction bases unmatched: 10. CDR1 and CDR2 from the germline V gene are LGHNA and YSLEER. There are 16 residues in the CDR3. The CDR3 sequence is CASSQRYRGPSNEQFF. The CDR3 DNA follows: TGCGCCAGCAGCCAACGATACAGGGGCCCCTCCAATGAGCAGTTCTTC.

This clone was seen only once. This rearrangement joins TRBV2 to TRBJ1-4; D perhaps matches TRBD1 (5 bases). Trimming took 2 bases from V and 8 from J, leaving 12 bases between them. The germline V gene has CDR1 SNHLY and CDR2 FYNNEI. CDR3 length: 14 residues. This CDR3 is CASSEQGMREKLFF. The CDR3 bases are TGTGCCAGCAGTGAACAGGGAATGAGGGAAAAACTGTTTTTT.

The genes are TRBV5-4 and TRBJ2-7, with TRBD2 matching over 7 bases. V was pared by 4 bases and J by 5 bases, with 3 bases of the junction left unmatched. The CDR3 extends over 12 amino acids. CDR1 is SGHNT and CDR2 is YYREEE in the germline V gene (reference sequence). For the CDR3, the DNA is TGTGCCAGCAGCGAGGGAGGGGACGAGCAGTACTTC. Its protein product is CASSEGGDEQYF.

V usage is TRBV10-2 and J usage is TRBJ2-7; D uncertain. V was trimmed by 0 bases and J by 3 bases, leaving 9 bases between them. Looked up from germline, CDR1 is WSHSY and CDR2 is SAAADI. This CDR3 comprises 14 residues. The DNA for the CDR3 is TGCGCCAGCAGTGAGTCGGCAGATAACTACGAGCAGTACTTC. As protein: CASSESADNYEQYF.

This clone was detected a few times. The V and J genes are TRBV2 and TRBJ1-1; no clear D gene. The germline V gene has CDR1 SNHLY and CDR2 FYNNEI. Trimming stripped 5 bases from V and 1 base from J, with 5 bases between. This CDR3 is 12 amino acids long. This chain's CDR3 is CASSFSNTEAFF. DNA of the CDR3: TGTGCCAGCAGTTTCTCGAACACTGAAGCTTTCTTT.

V is TRBV19 and J is TRBJ1-4; no definite D call. CDR3 length: 14 residues. Germline loops: CDR1 LNHDA, CDR2 SQIVND (reference sequence). Trimming took off 4 bases at V and 3 bases at J, with 9 bases between the two ends. CDR3 sequence reads: CASSSGQSNEKLFF. The DNA of the CDR3 is TGTGCCAGTAGTAGCGGGCAGTCTAATGAAAAACTGTTTTTT.

The chain combines TRBV5-4 with TRBJ1-1, with no clear D. Germline V CDR1 and CDR2: SGHNT, YYREEE (reference sequence). The V end lost 2 bases, the J end lost 3 bases, and 14 bases lay between the germline ends. The CDR3 totals 15 residues. The DNA for the CDR3 is TGTGCCAGCAGCTTTTACCTCAGGAGGGACACTGAAGCTTTCTTT. The encoded protein is CASSFYLRRDTEAFF.